These 2 T cell receptor beta chains originate from one sample sequenced in a study of blood T cell repertoires in COVID-19. The assay was immunoSEQ multiplex PCR, and TCRdb's table has in-frame clones only and misses some. Among approximately 260,000 clones, 85% to 90% were seen once, and the ten largest hold roughly 4.5%. Input material: peripheral blood. The source of these receptors is a woman between 40 and 55 years old who had recovered from COVID-19.

The chain employs TRBV10-3 and TRBJ2-3, with 7 bases that match TRBD2. With 9 bases clipped from V and 0 bases from J, the junction kept 12 bases outside the gene matches. Germline CDR1 ENHRY, CDR2 SYGVKD. This CDR3 contains 16 residues. CDR3 protein: CAISLGLAESTDTQYF. The CDR3 bases are TGTGCCATAAGCCTGGGCCTAGCGGAAAGCACAGATACGCAGTATTTT.

J is TRBJ2-2 and V is TRBV5-4, with D perhaps TRBD1 (6 bases). The ends were cut back, 6 bases at V and 0 bases at J, with 12 bases in the middle. This CDR3 spans 15 amino acids. Germline CDR1 is SGHNT and CDR2 is YYREEE (reference sequence). The CDR3 nucleotides read TGTGCCAGCAATAGTGGGGGCGCGAACACCGGGGAGCTGTTTTTT. This gives the protein CASNSGGANTGELFF.